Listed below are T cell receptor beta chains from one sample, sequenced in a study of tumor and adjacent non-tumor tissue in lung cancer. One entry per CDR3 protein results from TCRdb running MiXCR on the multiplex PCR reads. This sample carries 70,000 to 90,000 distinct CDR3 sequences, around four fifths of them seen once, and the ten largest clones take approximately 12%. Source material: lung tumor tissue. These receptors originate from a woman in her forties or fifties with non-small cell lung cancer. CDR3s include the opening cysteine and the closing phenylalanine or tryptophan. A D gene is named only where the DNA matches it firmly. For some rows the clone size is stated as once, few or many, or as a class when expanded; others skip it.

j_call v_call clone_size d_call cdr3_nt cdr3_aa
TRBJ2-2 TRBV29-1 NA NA TGCAACATTGAGAGGGACCTTCACGGGAAGCTGTTTTTT CNIERDLHGKLFF
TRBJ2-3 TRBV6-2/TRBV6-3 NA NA TGTGCCAACTGCATGGACAGTGAAACAGATAGGCAGTATTTT CANCMDSETDRQYF
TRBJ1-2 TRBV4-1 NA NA TGCTCCAGCAGTCAATCGACCTCAGGGGTGCAGGGCTACACCTTC CSSSQSTSGVQGYTF
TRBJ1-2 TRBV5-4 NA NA TGTGCCAGCAGCTTGGGCACAGTGGGCATCGGTGGCTACACCTTC CASSLGTVGIGGYTF
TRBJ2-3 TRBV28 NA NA TGTGCTGAAGCTCTGCGGAGCACAGATACGCAGTATTTT CAEALRSTDTQYF
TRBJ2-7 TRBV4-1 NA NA TGCACCAGCAGCCAATGGTCCCCTCGCCTCGACGAGCAGTACTTC CTSSQWSPRLDEQYF
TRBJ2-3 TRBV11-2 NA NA TGTGCCAGCAACTTAGGGATCCCCGCAGATACGCAATATTTT CASNLGIPADTQYF
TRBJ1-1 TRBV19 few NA TGTGCCAGTAGTATAGGCCTGGGGACGAGGAACACTGAAGCTTTCTTT CASSIGLGTRNTEAFF
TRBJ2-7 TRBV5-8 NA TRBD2 TGTGGCAGCAGCTCCTTGGCGAGCGGGAATGAGCAATACTTC CGSSSLASGNEQYF
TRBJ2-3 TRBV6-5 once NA TGTGCCAGTAGTTACTCCACCCGGGGCTCCCCCCTAACCACAGATATGCAGTATTTT CASSYSTRGSPLTTDMQYF
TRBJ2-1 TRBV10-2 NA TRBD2 TGCGCCAGCAGTGAGTCGGGGACTAGCGGGATGAATGAGCAGCTCTTT CASSESGTSGMNEQLF
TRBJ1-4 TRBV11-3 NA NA TGTGCCAATAGATTAGACGGGGTGAATGAAAAACTGTTTTTT CANRLDGVNEKLFF
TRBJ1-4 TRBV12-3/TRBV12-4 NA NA TGTGCCAGCAGTTTAAGGCGCGGCGTCTGCCATGAAAAACTGTTTTTT CASSLRRGVCHEKLFF
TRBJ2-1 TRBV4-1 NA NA TGCGCCAGCAGCCAAGAGTTGGGGAGCTCCTACAAAGAGCAGCTCTTT CASSQELGSSYKEQLF
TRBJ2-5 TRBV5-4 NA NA TGTGCCAGCAGCTCTAAGGGTACTCAAGAGACCCTGTACTTC CASSSKGTQETLYF
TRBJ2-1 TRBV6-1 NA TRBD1 TGTGCCAGCCCTACTTTAGGGGGCAATGAGCAATTCTTC CASPTLGGNEQFF
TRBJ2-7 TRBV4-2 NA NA TGTGCTAGCAGCCAAGATAGCAGGATTGACGAGCGGTACTTC CASSQDSRIDERYF
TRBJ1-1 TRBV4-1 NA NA TGCTCCAGCAGCCAAGCACGGGCGGACACTGAAGCTTTCTTT CSSSQARADTEAFF
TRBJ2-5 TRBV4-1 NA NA TGCGCCAGCAACCAAGTGCAGGGCCCACATGAGACGCAGTACTTC CASNQVQGPHETQYF
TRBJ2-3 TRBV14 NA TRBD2 TGTGCCAGCAGTTCGGGAGGCGATACAGATACGCAGTATTTT CASSSGGDTDTQYF
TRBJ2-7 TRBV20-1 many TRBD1 TGCAGTGCTAGACAGGGGGCGCACGAGCAGTACTTC CSARQGAHEQYF
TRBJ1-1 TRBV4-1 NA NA TGTGCCAGCAGCCTAAGCATGGAGAACACTGAAGCTTTCTTT CASSLSMENTEAFF
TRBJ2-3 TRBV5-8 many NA TGTGCCAGCAGCTCACAGGCAGATACGCAGTATTTT CASSSQADTQYF
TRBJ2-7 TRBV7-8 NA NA TGTGCCAGCAGCTACCTAAACAGGGATAACGAGCAGTACTTC CASSYLNRDNEQYF
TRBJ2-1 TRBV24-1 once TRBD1 TGTGCCACCAGTGATCCCGGGACAGGGAGGTGCAATGAGCAGCTCTTC CATSDPGTGRCNEQLF
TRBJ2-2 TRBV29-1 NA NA TGCAGCGTTGGGGGTCAGACCGTAGGGACCGGGGAGCTGTTTTTT CSVGGQTVGTGELFF
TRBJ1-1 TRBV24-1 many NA TGTGCCACCAGTGCCCCACTCGGGGCTGAAGCTTTCTTT CATSAPLGAEAFF
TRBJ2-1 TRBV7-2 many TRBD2 TGTGCCAGCAGCTTAGAAGGGACTAGCGGGAGATTTTACAATGAGCAGTTCTTC CASSLEGTSGRFYNEQFF
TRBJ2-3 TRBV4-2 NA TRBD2 TGTGTCAGCAGCCAAGCGGGAGCAGATACGCTGTATTTT CVSSQAGADTLYF
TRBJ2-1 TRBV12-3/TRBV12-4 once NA TGTGCCAGCAATTTATCGCGGAATGAGCAGTTATTC CASNLSRNEQLF
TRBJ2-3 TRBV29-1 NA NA TGCAGCGTTGAAGGGGTAGCGAGAGGCGCAGATTCGCAGTATTTT CSVEGVARGADSQYF